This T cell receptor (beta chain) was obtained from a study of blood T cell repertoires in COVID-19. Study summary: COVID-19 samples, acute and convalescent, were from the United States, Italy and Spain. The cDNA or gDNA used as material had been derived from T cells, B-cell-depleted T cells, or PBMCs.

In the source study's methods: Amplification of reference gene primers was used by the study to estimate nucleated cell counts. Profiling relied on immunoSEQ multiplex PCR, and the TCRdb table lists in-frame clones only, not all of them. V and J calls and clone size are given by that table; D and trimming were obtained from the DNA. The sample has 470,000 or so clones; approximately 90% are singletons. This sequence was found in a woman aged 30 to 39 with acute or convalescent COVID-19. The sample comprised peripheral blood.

Here the CDR3 DNA reads TGTGCCAGACCTCCTTCCCGGGACAGAAGACACCAAGAGACCCAGTACTTC. Translation gives CARPPSRDRRHQETQYF. The chain recombines TRBV6-4 with TRBJ2-5, with TRBD1 identical over 7 bases. Trimming cost V 9 bases and J 0 bases; bases outside gene matches: 16. The CDR3 covers 17 residues. The germline CDR1 and CDR2 sequences are MRHNA and SNTAGT.